These 3 T cell receptor beta chains were all obtained from the same sample, sequenced in a study of cytomegalovirus exposure and HLA in healthy donors. Primers: 60 Vbeta forward and 13 Jbeta reverse. This table comes from immunoSEQ multiplex PCR, and its TCRdb copy is limited to in-frame clones, with some not included. The repertoire consists of approximately 100,000 clones, with roughly 70% occurring once and the leading ten covering under 11%. Sequencing was carried out using PBMCs. These receptors were collected from a man aged 45-65 years in good health and CMV-seronegative.

V usage is TRBV6-5 and J usage is TRBJ2-5; 8 positions match TRBD1. Germline-derived CDR1 and CDR2 are MNHEY and SVGAGI. With 6 bases clipped from V and 5 bases from J, the junction kept 8 bases outside the gene matches. The CDR3 runs to 14 residues. CDR3 sequence (DNA): TGTGCCAGCAGCAACACAGGGGGAAGCGAGACCCAGTACTTC. Its translation is CASSNTGGSETQYF.

The V gene is TRBV13, the J gene TRBJ1-2; D unclear. V dropped 2 bases and J dropped 3 bases, with 13 bases sitting between them. This CDR3 has 15 amino acids. The V gene's germline CDR1 is PRHDT and CDR2 FYEKMQ (reference sequence). In DNA form, the CDR3 reads TGTGCCAGCAGCTTAAACACTATTATCGACTATGGCTACACCTTC. This encodes CASSLNTIIDYGYTF.

The CDR3 loop is CASGNLAGASYEQYF. CDR3 nucleotide sequence: TGTGCCAGCGGAAACCTAGCGGGAGCCTCCTACGAGCAGTACTTC. This chain connects TRBV27 to TRBJ2-7, with 10 bases identical to TRBD2. Germline V lookup: CDR1 MNHEY, CDR2 SMNVEV (reference sequence). This CDR3 has 15 amino acids. V dropped 8 bases and J dropped 0; count of bases not matched to a gene: 7.